Each of the 30 T cell receptor beta chains below was sequenced from the same sample in a study of blood T cell repertoires in COVID-19. Measured with immunoSEQ multiplex PCR; TCRdb has only the in-frame clones, and not every one. Counted here are 270,000 or so clones, about 89% occurring once; the ten biggest clones make up roughly 8%. Sequencing input: peripheral blood. These receptors were collected from a man aged 40-50 years with active or convalescent COVID-19.

The chain couples TRBV7-9 to TRBJ2-5, with D possibly TRBD2 on 5 matching bases. The germline gives CDR1 SEHNR, CDR2 FQNEAQ (reference sequence). CDR3 length equals 13 residues. The V and J ends lost 9 bases and 2 bases respectively, with 13 bases between them. CDR3 residues: CASNSDGQETQYF. The CDR3 DNA reads TGTGCCAGTAATAGCGACGGGCAAGAGACCCAGTACTTC.

This chain joins TRBV21-1 and TRBJ2-2; the table's D call, TRBD1, has no DNA check behind it. TRBV21-1 is labeled a pseudogene. This CDR3 has 14 amino acids. Written as DNA, the CDR3 is TGTGCCAGCCCTCCGACAGGGAACACCGGGGAGCTGTTTTTT. It translates to CASPPTGNTGELFF.

The table lists this clone with a count of one. This chain joins TRBV30 and TRBJ1-1; a possible D gene is TRBD1 (6 bases). Trimming cost V 1 base and J 10 bases, with 19 bases left between them. In germline, CDR1 is GTSNPN, CDR2 SVGIG (reference sequence). The CDR3 totals 14 residues. This CDR3 reads CAWSDDRRRGLAFF. The CDR3 coding sequence is TGTGCCTGGAGTGATGACAGGCGCCGCGGGTTAGCTTTCTTT.

V and J are TRBV7-6 and TRBJ2-7, with 7 nucleotides matching TRBD2. With V trimmed by 0 bases and J by 2 bases, 13 bases remained unmatched. CDR3 size: 18 residues. The germline V gene encodes CDR1 SGHVS and CDR2 FNYEAQ. In nucleotides, the CDR3 is TGTGCCAGCAGCTTAGCGTCTCCCCTGGCGGGGGTAACCTACGAGCAGTACTTC. Translated: CASSLASPLAGVTYEQYF.

The V and J genes are TRBV5-1 and TRBJ2-7; no reliable D call. Germline loops: CDR1 SGHRS, CDR2 YFSETQ. CDR3 length: 11 amino acids. Trimming stripped 3 bases from V and 1 base from J, with 2 bases between. The CDR3 DNA reads TGCGCCAGCAGCTCTTCCTACGAGCAGTACTTC. The encoded protein is CASSSSYEQYF.

The genes are TRBV15 and TRBJ2-3, with 8 bases fitting TRBD1. The germline gives CDR1 LNHNV, CDR2 YYDKDF (reference sequence). V trimming: 4 bases; J trimming: 4 bases; junction bases outside the gene matches: 7. This CDR3 region has 15 residues. CDR3 nucleotides: TGTGCCACCAGCACCCTACAGGGGGTGGCAGATACGCAGTATTTT. Its translation: CATSTLQGVADTQYF.

In nucleotides, the CDR3 is TGTGCCAGCAGTTCCAGAGGCGGGGAGCTGTTTTTT. Translated: CASSSRGGELFF. The chain couples TRBV27 to TRBJ2-2; no clear D. CDR3 size: 12 residues. V was shortened by 4 bases and J by 7 bases, with 7 bases between the two germline ends. Germline V lookup: CDR1 MNHEY, CDR2 SMNVEV (reference sequence).

The V call is TRBV10-3, the J call TRBJ2-1; 8 bases are shared with TRBD1. Trimming took 5 bases from V and 4 from J; bases not matched to a gene: 7. Germline CDR1 and CDR2: ENHRY and SYGVKD. This CDR3 spans 15 amino acids. CDR3: CAISKPDRGYNEQFF. CDR3 coding DNA: TGTGCCATCAGTAAGCCTGACAGGGGTTACAATGAGCAGTTCTTC.

This chain connects TRBV28 to TRBJ2-2, with 8 nucleotides matching TRBD1. V lost 7 bases and J lost 4; bases outside the gene matches: 8. The CDR3 consists of 15 residues. CDR1 and CDR2 (germline): MDHEN, SYDVKM. The CDR3 is CASNEQGGGTGELFF. CDR3 DNA sequence: TGTGCCAGCAACGAACAGGGGGGCGGCACCGGGGAGCTGTTTTTT.

Only one count was recorded for this clone. The rearrangement uses TRBV29-1 and TRBJ1-4; 7 bases line up with TRBD1. The CDR3 has 12 residues. J lost 7 bases, V lost 7 bases, and 6 bases had no gene match. The germline V gene has CDR1 SQVTM and CDR2 ANQGSEA. The CDR3 coding sequence is TGCAGCGCTGGAGGGGGCGCTGAAAAACTGTTTTTT. Its translation is CSAGGGAEKLFF. Supplemented by reference TRBV29-1 and TRBJ1-4, the full variable domain reads SAVISQKPSRDICQRGTSLTIQCQVDSQVTMMFWYRQQPGQSLTLIATANQGSEATYESGFVIDKFPISRPNLTFSTLTVSNMSPEDSSIYLCSAGGGAEKLFFGSGTQLSVL.

V usage is TRBV11-3 and J usage is TRBJ2-3; 9 bases align to TRBD2. Germline-derived CDR1 and CDR2 are SGHNT and YENEEA. This CDR3 has 15 amino acids. V shed 7 bases, J shed 2 bases, and the junction held 7 bases outside the gene matches. This chain's CDR3 is CASTRLAELTDTQYF. CDR3 sequence (DNA): TGTGCCAGCACGCGACTAGCGGAGCTCACAGATACGCAGTATTTT.

In DNA, the CDR3 is TGTGCCAGCAGCCCGGTGGGAGGGAACACTGAAGCTTTCTTT. Residues: CASSPVGGNTEAFF. This chain joins TRBV3-1 (or the pseudogene TRBV3-2) and TRBJ1-1; D not certain. Trimming took off 4 bases at V and 1 base at J, with 10 bases between the two ends. Germline-derived CDR1 and CDR2 are LGHDT and YNNKEL (reference sequence). The CDR3 consists of 14 residues.

This clone was picked up one time. The J gene is TRBJ2-3, the V gene TRBV2; 7 nucleotides match TRBD2. This CDR3 contains 14 residues. The junction had 4 bases not matched to a gene; V was cut back by 3 bases and J by 4 bases. Germline values: CDR1 SNHLY, CDR2 FYNNEI. CDR3 loop: CASSDGGSADTQYF. The DNA of the CDR3 is TGTGCCAGCAGTGATGGCGGGAGTGCAGATACGCAGTATTTT.

This chain links TRBV19 with TRBJ1-2; no reliable D call. This CDR3 comprises 13 residues. V was shortened by 6 bases and J by 5 bases, with 13 bases between the two germline ends. CDR1 LNHDA and CDR2 SQIVND come from the germline V gene (reference sequence). The CDR3 loop reads CASRTLGEYGYTF. Here the CDR3 DNA reads TGTGCCAGTAGGACACTCGGGGAGTATGGCTACACCTTC.

The chain combines TRBV7-2 with TRBJ1-1; tentatively, D is TRBD1 (5 bases). The CDR3 length is 15 residues. The germline V gene encodes CDR1 SGHTA and CDR2 FQGNSA. Trimming left V 2 bases short and J 3 bases short, with 13 bases between. In DNA, the CDR3 is TGTGCCAGCAGCTTATGGGCTGGGGGGGACACTGAAGCTTTCTTT. Translated: CASSLWAGGDTEAFF. The whole variable domain, filled in from reference TRBV7-2 and TRBJ1-1, reads GAGVSQSPSNKVTEKGKDVELRCDPISGHTALYWYRQSLGQGLEFLIYFQGNSAPDKSGLPSDRFSAERTGGSVSTLTIQRTQQEDSAVYLCASSLWAGGDTEAFFGQGTRLTVV.

Only one count was recorded for this clone. This chain uses TRBV7-2 with TRBJ2-7; 9 bases match TRBD1. The CDR3 totals 15 residues. With V trimmed by 3 bases and J by 4 bases, 7 bases remained unmatched. CDR1 and CDR2 from the germline V gene are SGHTA and FQGNSA. In nucleotides, the CDR3 is TGTGCCAGCAGCTTTTCACAGGGGGCGGGTTACGAGCAGTACTTC. Its translation is CASSFSQGAGYEQYF.

The chain has TRBV28 and TRBJ1-4, with 7 bases fitting TRBD1. Germline V CDR1 and CDR2: MDHEN, SYDVKM. The CDR3 contains 14 residues. With V trimmed by 10 bases and J by 0 bases, 5 bases remained unmatched. The CDR3 reads CATRTGTTNEKLFF. The CDR3, as DNA: TGTGCCACGCGGACAGGAACAACTAATGAAAAACTGTTTTTT.

V gene TRBV5-1 combines with J gene TRBJ1-1, with a weak D call TRBD1 (5 bases). V dropped 0 bases and J dropped 2 bases, with 14 bases sitting between them. Germline CDR1 SGHRS, CDR2 YFSETQ. The CDR3 length is 16 residues. In nucleotides, the CDR3 is TGCGCCAGCAGCTTGGATGGTCCGGGGGTCAACACTGAAGCTTTCTTT. Encoded protein: CASSLDGPGVNTEAFF.

The V gene is TRBV18, the J gene TRBJ2-1, with TRBD1 matching 8 bases. The V and J ends lost 3 bases and 9 bases, in that order; junction bases with no gene match: 13. Germline loops: CDR1 KGHSH, CDR2 LQKENI. This CDR3 is 16 amino acids long. Here the CDR3 reads CASSPQGQAPAGEQFF. The CDR3 DNA follows: TGTGCCAGCTCACCGCAGGGACAGGCCCCCGCGGGTGAGCAGTTCTTC.

The V and J genes are TRBV19 and TRBJ2-7; 7 bases are shared with TRBD2. The germline gives CDR1 LNHDA, CDR2 SQIVND (reference sequence). CDR3 size: 17 residues. The trim removed 3 bases at V and 1 base at J, leaving 12 bases unmatched. The CDR3 DNA sequence: TGTGCCAGTAGTATCCGGGTGTCGGGGAGGGCGTCCTACGAGCAGTACTTC. It is translated as CASSIRVSGRASYEQYF.

The J gene is TRBJ2-7, the V gene TRBV19; 10 bases match TRBD1. The germline V gene has CDR1 LNHDA and CDR2 SQIVND (reference sequence). The CDR3 consists of 14 residues. The trim removed 4 bases at V and 5 bases at J, leaving 5 bases unmatched. The CDR3 DNA is TGTGCCAGTAGTACCCGGGACAGGGGAAACGAGCAGTACTTC. Its protein is CASSTRDRGNEQYF.

The chain carries TRBV5-1 and TRBJ1-5; TRBD1 aligns across 7 bases. Germline CDR1 SGHRS, CDR2 YFSETQ. This CDR3 spans 14 amino acids. The V gene end was trimmed by 3 bases and the J gene end by 2 bases; junction bases not matched to a gene: 2. This CDR3 reads CASSSGGGNQPQHF. The CDR3 DNA follows: TGCGCCAGCAGCTCAGGGGGTGGCAATCAGCCCCAGCATTTT.

The chain links TRBV6-2 or TRBV6-3 to TRBJ1-5; 10 bases fit TRBD1. The CDR3 runs to 17 residues. Germline CDR1 MNHEY, CDR2 SVGEGT. The junction had 9 bases not matched to a gene; V was cut back by 1 base and J by 6 bases. The CDR3 sequence is CASSYYDRDRGLQPQHF. DNA for the CDR3: TGTGCCAGCAGTTACTACGACAGGGACAGGGGTCTTCAGCCCCAGCATTTT.

This clone was detected once. V is TRBV2 and J is TRBJ1-3, with TRBD1 matching 8 bases. Trimming took 5 bases from V and 0 from J; bases not matched to a gene: 3. Per germline, CDR1 SNHLY and CDR2 FYNNEI. CDR3 length: 15 residues. Here the CDR3 DNA reads TGTGCCAGCAGTAGCACAGGGGGCTCTGGAAACACCATATATTTT. This gives the protein CASSSTGGSGNTIYF.

The chain employs TRBV9 and TRBJ1-2, with 7 bases fitting TRBD1. The CDR3 spans 15 residues. J was trimmed by 5 bases and V by 2 bases; bases with no gene match: 9. CDR1 is SGDLS and CDR2 is YYNGEE in the germline V gene. CDR3 sequence: CASSVDAGTDYGYTF. DNA of the CDR3: TGTGCCAGCAGCGTTGATGCCGGGACAGATTATGGCTACACCTTC.

The chain has TRBV13 and TRBJ2-1; the D is unclear. V lost 1 base and J lost 6, with 7 bases in between. This CDR3 comprises 13 residues. Looked up from germline, CDR1 is PRHDT and CDR2 is FYEKMQ (reference sequence). The CDR3, as DNA: TGTGCCAGCAGCTTAGAACCGCGCAATGAGCAGTTCTTC. Amino acids: CASSLEPRNEQFF.

V and J are TRBV7-9 and TRBJ1-2; perhaps TRBD1 as D (5 bases). The CDR3 consists of 12 residues. V lost 3 bases to trimming and J lost 5 bases, with 7 bases between them. From germline, CDR1 is SEHNR and CDR2 FQNEAQ (reference sequence). The chain's CDR3 is CASSLGGYGYTF. CDR3 sequence (DNA): TGTGCCAGCAGCTTGGGGGGGTATGGCTACACCTTC.

The chain joins TRBV9 to TRBJ2-1; 9 bases are shared with TRBD2. With V trimmed by 1 base and J by 3 bases, 11 bases remained unmatched. Germline V gene lookup returns CDR1 SGDLS and CDR2 YYNGEE. The CDR3 is 18 residues long. CDR3 sequence reads: CASSVTKGLAENYNEQFF. DNA of the CDR3: TGTGCCAGCAGCGTAACTAAGGGACTAGCAGAAAACTACAATGAGCAGTTCTTC.

The V call is TRBV29-1, the J call TRBJ1-1, with 8 bases that match TRBD1. The J segment lost 4 bases and the V segment lost 7 bases, leaving 8 bases of the junction unmatched. CDR1 and CDR2 from the germline V gene are SQVTM and ANQGSEA. This CDR3 spans 13 amino acids. In nucleotides, the CDR3 is TGCAGCGCCTTCAGGGGGCCGGGCACTGAAGCTTTCTTT. As protein: CSAFRGPGTEAFF.

This chain joins TRBV7-9 and TRBJ1-2; D perhaps matches TRBD1 (6 bases). Trimming removed 3 bases at V and 11 bases at J, with 13 bases between. Germline V gene lookup returns CDR1 SEHNR and CDR2 FQNEAQ (reference sequence). The CDR3 covers 12 residues. CDR3 in DNA: TGTGCCAGCAGCTTCACAGGGATCGGGTACACCTTC. Translated, it gives CASSFTGIGYTF. Complete variable domain (other parts from reference TRBV7-9 and TRBJ1-2): DTGVSQNPRHKITKRGQNVTFRCDPISEHNRLYWYRQTLGQGPEFLTYFQNEAQLEKSRLLSDRFSAERPKGSFSTLEIQRTEQGDSAMYLCASSFTGIGYTFGSGTRLTVV.